These T cell receptor beta chains were read from a single sample in a study of kidney transplant recipient with SARS-CoV-2 infection. TCRdb analysed the reads with MiXCR anew, one entry per CDR3 protein. The sample holds 200,000 to 300,000 distinct CDR3 sequences; around 30% are singletons and the top ten take 7% to 8%. The material was a blood sample, obtained at baseline and on day 111 from a kidney transplant recipient. The receptors originated from a male patient aged 30 to 39 who had COVID-19 and was a kidney transplant recipient. The T cells may partly be graft donor cells. The CDR3 runs from the conserved cysteine through the conserved F or W. Fields, in order: CDR3 protein, CDR3 DNA, clone size, D gene, CDR3 length, J gene, V gene. The D gene is left open where the match is weak. Expanded clones get a size class; other rows say once, few or many, or leave the size out.

CAIGNNEQFF	TGTGCCATCGGAAACAATGAGCAGTTCTTC	many	-	10	TRBJ2-1	TRBV10-3
CATSDPGPSGDTQYF	TGTGCCACCAGTGATCCGGGACCTTCGGGAGATACGCAGTATTTT	many	-	15	TRBJ2-3	TRBV24-1
CASSSLIPISIRTEAFF	TGTGCCAGCAGCTCATTAATTCCCATTTCAATTCGCACTGAAGCTTTCTTT	few	-	17	TRBJ1-1	TRBV3-1
CASRWFVPGKTYGYTF	TGTGCCAGCAGATGGTTCGTACCAGGAAAGACCTATGGCTACACCTTC	many	-	16	TRBJ1-2	TRBV5-4
CASSQVNKCRKTYGYTF	TGTGCCAGCAGCCAGGTGAATAAGTGCCGAAAGACCTATGGCTACACCTTC	many	-	17	TRBJ1-2	TRBV7-7
CASSECVKCRKTYGYTF	TGTGCCAGCAGCGAATGTGTTAAGTGCCGAAAGACCTATGGCTACACCTTC	many	-	17	TRBJ1-2	TRBV7-7
CSARVSGEVCNEQFF	TGCAGTGCTAGGGTAAGCGGAGAGGTCTGCAATGAGCAGTTCTTC	-	-	15	TRBJ2-1	TRBV20-1
CASSQGRGYGYTF	TGTGCCAGCAGCCAGGGGCGAGGCTATGGCTACACCTTC	many	-	13	TRBJ1-2	TRBV14
CANSHGYYSYNSPLHF	TGTGCCAACAGCCATGGTTATTACTCCTATAATTCACCCCTCCACTTT	-	-	16	TRBJ1-6	TRBV3-1
CATSVNRGSYNEQFF	TGTGCCACCAGTGTAAACAGGGGGTCCTACAATGAGCAGTTCTTC	many	TRBD1	15	TRBJ2-1	TRBV24-1
CSVVPINTEAFF	TGCAGCGTTGTGCCGATTAACACTGAAGCTTTCTTT	few	-	12	TRBJ1-1	TRBV29-1
CASRHEQYF	TGTGCCAGCAGGCATGAGCAGTACTTC	many	-	9	TRBJ2-7	TRBV9
CATSDFQGSLHF	TGTGCCACCAGTGATTTCCAGGGTAGCCTCCACTTT	many	-	12	TRBJ1-6	TRBV24-1